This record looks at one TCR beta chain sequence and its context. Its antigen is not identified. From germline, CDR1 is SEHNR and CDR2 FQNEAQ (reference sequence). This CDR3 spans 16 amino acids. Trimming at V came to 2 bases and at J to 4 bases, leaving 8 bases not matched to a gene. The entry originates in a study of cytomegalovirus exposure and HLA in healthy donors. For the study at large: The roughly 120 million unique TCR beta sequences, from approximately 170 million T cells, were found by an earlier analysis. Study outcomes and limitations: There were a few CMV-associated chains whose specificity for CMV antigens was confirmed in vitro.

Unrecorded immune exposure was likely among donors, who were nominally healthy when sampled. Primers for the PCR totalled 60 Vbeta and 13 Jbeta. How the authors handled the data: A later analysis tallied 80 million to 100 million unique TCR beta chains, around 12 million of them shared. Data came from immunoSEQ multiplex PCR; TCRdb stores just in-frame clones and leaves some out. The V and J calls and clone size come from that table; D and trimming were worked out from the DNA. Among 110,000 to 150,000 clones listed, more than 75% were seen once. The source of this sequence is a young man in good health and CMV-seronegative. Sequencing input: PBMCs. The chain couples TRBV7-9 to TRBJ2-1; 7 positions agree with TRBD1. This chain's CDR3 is CASSLLRGRGYNEQFF. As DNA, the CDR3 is TGTGCCAGCAGCTTATTGAGGGGGCGCGGTTACAATGAGCAGTTCTTC.